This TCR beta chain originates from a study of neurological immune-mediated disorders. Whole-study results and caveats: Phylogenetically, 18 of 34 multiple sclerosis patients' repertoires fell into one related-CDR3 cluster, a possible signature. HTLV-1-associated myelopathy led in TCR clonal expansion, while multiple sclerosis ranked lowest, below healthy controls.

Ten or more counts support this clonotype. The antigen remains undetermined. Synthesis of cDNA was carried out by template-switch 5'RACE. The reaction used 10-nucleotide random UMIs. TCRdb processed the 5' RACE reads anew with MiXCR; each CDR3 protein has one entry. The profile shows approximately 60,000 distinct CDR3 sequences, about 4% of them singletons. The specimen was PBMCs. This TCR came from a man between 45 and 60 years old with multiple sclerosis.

The CDR3 region is CASSQESPGLAGELFF. The CDR3 DNA reads TGCGCCAGCAGCCAAGAATCACCTGGGCTGGCCGGGGAGCTGTTTTTT. The chain links TRBV4-3 to TRBJ2-2; D is undetermined. The CDR3 is 16 residues long. In germline, CDR1 is LGHNA, CDR2 YSLEER. V gave up 0 bases and J gave up 6 bases, with 14 bases separating them.